This TCR beta chain appears in the sequencing data of a study of blood T cell repertoires in COVID-19. Study-level information: PBMCs, B-cell-depleted T cells, or T cells provided the cDNA or gDNA that made up the material.

CDR1 is MNHEY, CDR2 SMNVEV, per germline (reference sequence). This CDR3 spans 16 amino acids. The trim removed 4 bases at V and 1 base at J, leaving 4 bases unmatched. In the original processing: How many nucleated cells were present was estimated from reference gene primer amplification. Sequenced by immunoSEQ multiplex PCR; TCRdb stores in-frame clones only, minus some. V and J calls and clone size are as listed in that table; D and trimming were resolved from the DNA. The data show about 110,000 clones, around 87% seen once. This receptor was taken from an elderly woman with acute or convalescent COVID-19. Sequencing input: peripheral blood. V usage is TRBV27 and J usage is TRBJ1-5; TRBD1 matches 10 bases. The CDR3 protein is CASSWTGGSSNQPQHF. CDR3 in DNA: TGTGCCAGCAGTTGGACAGGGGGTTCGAGCAATCAGCCCCAGCATTTT.